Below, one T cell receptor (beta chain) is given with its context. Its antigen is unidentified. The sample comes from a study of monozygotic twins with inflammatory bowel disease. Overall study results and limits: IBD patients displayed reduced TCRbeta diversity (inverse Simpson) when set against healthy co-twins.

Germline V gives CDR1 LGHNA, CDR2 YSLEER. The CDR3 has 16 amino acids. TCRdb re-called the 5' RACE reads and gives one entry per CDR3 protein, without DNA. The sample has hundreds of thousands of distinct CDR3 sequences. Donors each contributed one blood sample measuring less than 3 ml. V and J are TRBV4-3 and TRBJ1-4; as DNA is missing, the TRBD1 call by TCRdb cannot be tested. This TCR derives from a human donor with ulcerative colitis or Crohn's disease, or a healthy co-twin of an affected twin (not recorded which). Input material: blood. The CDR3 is CASSQVRGATNEKLFF.